This T cell receptor (beta chain) was captured by sequencing in a study of T cells in Graves' hyperthyroidism and ophthalmopathy. CDR1 MNHEY and CDR2 SMNVEV come from the germline V gene (reference sequence). V shed 0 bases and J shed 5 bases, with 5 bases lying between them. The CDR3 loop spans 13 amino acids. This clonotype was recorded many times. There were TCR beta CDR3 regions amplified from RNA transcripts. In the first-round RT-PCR of the TCR CDR3, the HTBI primer set was used. TCRdb itself ran the multiplex PCR reads through MiXCR, one entry per CDR3 protein. Found here are 250,000 to 300,000 distinct CDR3 sequences, roughly 13% of them singletons; the top ten hold 7% to 9.5%. Out of over 7.5 ml of fresh peripheral blood came the PBMCs.

The rearrangement uses TRBV27 and TRBJ1-5; no clear D gene. Sequencing was performed on blood. The clonotype comes from a woman between 40 and 50 years old with Graves' hyperthyroidism. As DNA, the CDR3 is TGTGCCAGCAGTTTATCGGAGGATCAGCCCCAGCATTTT. Its translation: CASSLSEDQPQHF.